These T cell receptor beta chains were read from a single sample in a study of cytomegalovirus exposure and HLA in healthy donors. Sequencing used immunoSEQ multiplex PCR; TCRdb keeps in-frame clones, though not all of them. Among fewer than 250,000 clones listed, approximately 87% were seen once. Sequenced input: PBMCs. These receptors all come from a man aged 18 to 30 in good health and CMV-seronegative. The CDR3 runs from the conserved cysteine through the conserved F or W. A D gene is named only where the DNA matches it firmly. Not all rows give a size; the values are once, few, many and, for expanded clones, a class.

TRBV7-2	TRBJ2-7	NA	TRBD2	TGTGCCAGCAGCTACGGGACTAGCGGGAGTGGCGAGCAGTACTTC	CASSYGTSGSGEQYF
TRBV7-9	TRBJ1-1	NA	NA	TGTGCCAGCAGCTTGGGCCGAGAAGCTTTCTTT	CASSLGREAFF
TRBV5-4	TRBJ2-7	NA	NA	TGTGCCAGCTCCTTAAGCCCTAGCGCCAGCTCCTACGAGCAGTACTTC	CASSLSPSASSYEQYF
TRBV4-1	TRBJ2-5	NA	TRBD1	TGCGCCAGCAGCCAAGTAGGGGGCGAGGAGACCCAGTACTTC	CASSQVGGEETQYF
TRBV11-2	TRBJ1-2	NA	NA	TGTGCCAGCAGCATGGCGGGCAGGGGATCGCACGGCTACACCTTC	CASSMAGRGSHGYTF
TRBV29-1	TRBJ1-4	NA	NA	TGCAGCGTTGCGGGTGGAGGGAATCTGTTTTTT	CSVAGGGNLFF
TRBV6-1	TRBJ1-1	NA	NA	TGTGCCAGCACGGTGGGGGCGGGTGAAGCTTTCTTT	CASTVGAGEAFF
TRBV28	TRBJ1-6	NA	NA	TGTGCCACCGTACAGGGAGCTTCACCCCTCCACTTT	CATVQGASPLHF
TRBV6-5	TRBJ2-1	NA	NA	TGTGCCAGCAGTTACTCGTCCGGGGGTGACAATGAGCAGTTCTTC	CASSYSSGGDNEQFF
TRBV19	TRBJ2-3	NA	NA	TGTGCCAGTAGTACGGCAGGATCTAGCACAGATACGCAGTATTTT	CASSTAGSSTDTQYF
TRBV6-5	TRBJ1-1	NA	TRBD1	TGTGCCAGCAGTTCGGGATGGGACAGGGAGGACACTGAAGCTTTCTTT	CASSSGWDREDTEAFF
TRBV6-4	TRBJ2-3	NA	TRBD2	TGTGCCAGCAGTGAAACTAGCGGGGGGCAAGGAGATACGCAGTATTTT	CASSETSGGQGDTQYF
TRBV11-2	TRBJ1-6	NA	TRBD1	TGTGCCAGCAGTCATAGGACAGGGGTTATCGATTCACCCCTCCACTTT	CASSHRTGVIDSPLHF
TRBV7-2	TRBJ2-3	NA	NA	TGTGCCAGCAGCTCCGAGTGGCCCCCGGGTACAGATACGCAGTATTTT	CASSSEWPPGTDTQYF
TRBV28	TRBJ2-7	few	NA	TGTGCCAGCAGATCGACTGGGTCCTCCTCCGAGCAGTACTTC	CASRSTGSSSEQYF
TRBV7-9	TRBJ2-7	NA	NA	TGTGCCAGCAGCTTAGGCGGGAAATCCTACGAGCAGTACTTC	CASSLGGKSYEQYF
TRBV28	TRBJ1-5	NA	NA	TGTGCCAGCAGTTCGCCACAGGGCCGCAATCAGCCCCAGCATTTT	CASSSPQGRNQPQHF
TRBV19	TRBJ2-7	NA	TRBD2	TGTGCCAGTAGTAGTAGCGGGGGTTACGAGCAGTACTTC	CASSSSGGYEQYF
TRBV5-6	TRBJ2-5	NA	NA	TGTGCCAGCAGCTTTCGGAGGCTAGGCGGAGAGACCCAGTACTTC	CASSFRRLGGETQYF
TRBV11-3	TRBJ2-1	NA	TRBD2	TGTGCCAGCAGTAGTAGCGGGAGGGCCGGGAATGAGCAGTTCTTC	CASSSSGRAGNEQFF
TRBV21-1	TRBJ1-5	few	NA	TGTGCCAGCAGCAAAAGAAGGGGGAGCAATCAGCCCCAGCATTTT	CASSKRRGSNQPQHF
TRBV5-1	TRBJ1-1	NA	TRBD1	TGCGCCAGCAGCTTGGTAACAGGGGACACTGAAGCTTTCTTT	CASSLVTGDTEAFF
TRBV28	TRBJ2-2	NA	TRBD2	TGTGCCAGCAGCCCCCGGCTAGCGGGGGCCTCCACCGGGGAGCTGTTTTTT	CASSPRLAGASTGELFF
TRBV11-2	TRBJ1-2	NA	TRBD1	TGTGCCAGCAGCCCCACAGGGGTCTATGGCTACACCTTC	CASSPTGVYGYTF
TRBV7-2	TRBJ1-2	NA	TRBD1	TGTGCCAGCACCGAATCGACAGGGAACTATGGCTACACCTTC	CASTESTGNYGYTF
TRBV2	TRBJ1-6	NA	NA	TGTGCCAGCGGCGGCGACAGCTTGTGGGTTTCCTATAATTCACCCCTCCACTTT	CASGGDSLWVSYNSPLHF
TRBV6-5	TRBJ1-1	NA	NA	TGTGCCAGCAGTTACTCGTCAGACACTGAAGCTTTCTTT	CASSYSSDTEAFF
TRBV28	TRBJ2-3	once	NA	TGTGCCAGCAGTCAAATCACAGATACGCAGTATTTT	CASSQITDTQYF
TRBV19	TRBJ1-6	NA	NA	TGTGCCAGTAGTATGAGGGGACTCAGCAATTCACCCCTCCACTTT	CASSMRGLSNSPLHF
TRBV11-2	TRBJ2-1	NA	NA	TGTGCCAGCAGCTTACCCGGGGGGCATGAGCAGTTCTTC	CASSLPGGHEQFF
TRBV7-2	TRBJ1-4	once	NA	TGTGCCAGCAGCTTACCCGCGACACGTAATGAAAAACTGTTTTTT	CASSLPATRNEKLFF
TRBV5-4	TRBJ2-3	NA	TRBD2	TGTGCCAGCAGCTTGGGAGGACTAGCGAGCACAGATACGCAGTATTTT	CASSLGGLASTDTQYF
TRBV5-1	TRBJ2-5	NA	TRBD1	TGCGCCAGCAGCGGAGGGGACAGGGCGAATACGGAGACCCAGTACTTC	CASSGGDRANTETQYF
TRBV4-1	TRBJ2-7	NA	NA	TGCGCCAGCAGCCAAGATGAACTAGGCAACGAGCAGTACTTC	CASSQDELGNEQYF
TRBV29-1	TRBJ2-7	NA	TRBD1	TGCAGCGTTGACCGGACAGGTGGAAGTCGCGAGCAGTACTTC	CSVDRTGGSREQYF
TRBV5-1	TRBJ2-1	NA	NA	TGCGCCAGCAGCTTGGAACTAGGGAGTAGGAATGAGCAGTTCTTC	CASSLELGSRNEQFF
TRBV12-2	TRBJ2-7	NA	NA	TGTGCAAGTCCCTACAAGAGGCCCCTGCCTTACGAGCAGTACTTC	CASPYKRPLPYEQYF
TRBV11-2	TRBJ2-3	NA	NA	TGTGCCAGCAGCTCAGTTAGCACAGATACGCAGTATTTT	CASSSVSTDTQYF
TRBV28	TRBJ2-1	NA	TRBD2	TGTGCCAGCACCCCAGGTGGATCGGGAGGGGGTGAGCAGTTCTTC	CASTPGGSGGGEQFF
TRBV18	TRBJ1-1	NA	NA	TGTGCCAGCTCACCACCCGGGAACACTGAAGCTTTCTTT	CASSPPGNTEAFF
TRBV15	TRBJ2-5	NA	TRBD1	TGTGCCACCAGCAGGGTCGGGACAGGGGAATTGTCTCAGTACTTC	CATSRVGTGELSQYF
TRBV4-1	TRBJ2-1	NA	NA	TGCGCCAGCACCCAAGGGGGGGTCTCCTACAATGAGCAGTTCTTC	CASTQGGVSYNEQFF
TRBV7-9	TRBJ2-5	NA	NA	TGTGCCAGCAGCTTAGTTTCTGCTCGGGAGACCCAGTACTTC	CASSLVSARETQYF
TRBV27	TRBJ2-1	NA	TRBD2	TGTGCCAGCAGCGGGACTAGTTTTCTCAATGAGCAGTTCTTC	CASSGTSFLNEQFF
TRBV19	TRBJ1-1	NA	NA	TGTGCCAGTAGTCTGCTAGGAGCGAACACTGAAGCTTTCTTT	CASSLLGANTEAFF
TRBV7-2	TRBJ2-1	NA	NA	TGTGCCAGCAGCCACGTTGCGGAGCAGTTCTTC	CASSHVAEQFF